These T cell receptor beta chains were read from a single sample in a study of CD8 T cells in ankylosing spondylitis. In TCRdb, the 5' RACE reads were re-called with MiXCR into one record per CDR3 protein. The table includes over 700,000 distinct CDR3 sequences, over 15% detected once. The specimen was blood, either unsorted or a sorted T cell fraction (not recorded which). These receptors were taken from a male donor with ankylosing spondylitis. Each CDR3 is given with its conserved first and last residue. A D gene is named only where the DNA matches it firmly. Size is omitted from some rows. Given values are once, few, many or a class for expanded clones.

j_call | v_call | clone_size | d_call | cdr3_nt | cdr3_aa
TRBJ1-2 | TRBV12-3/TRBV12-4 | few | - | TGTGCCAGCAGGACTACGGGAGGTGGCTACACCTTC | CASRTTGGGYTF
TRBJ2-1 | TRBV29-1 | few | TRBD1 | TGCAGCGTTGAGGCCCAGGGGGTCGGCAATGAGCAGTTCTTC | CSVEAQGVGNEQFF
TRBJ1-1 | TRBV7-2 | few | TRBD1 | TGTGCCAGCAGCCCCCCACAGGGGGCGAGAACTGAAGCTTTCTTT | CASSPPQGARTEAFF
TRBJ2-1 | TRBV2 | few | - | TGTGCCAGCAGGGGGGACCACATCTCCTACAATGAGCAGTTCTTC | CASRGDHISYNEQFF
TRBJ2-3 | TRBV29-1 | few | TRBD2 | TGCAGCGTTGAAGGGGGGACTAGCGGGAAGGAAGATACGCAGTATTTT | CSVEGGTSGKEDTQYF
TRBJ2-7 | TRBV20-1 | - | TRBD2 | TGCAGTGCTGCGGGGGGGGTTTCGAAGCTGGGGTTCTACGAGCAGTACTTC | CSAAGGVSKLGFYEQYF
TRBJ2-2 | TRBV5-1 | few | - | TGCGCCAGCAGCAGATCCTATGGGGGGAACACCGGGGAGCTGTTTTTT | CASSRSYGGNTGELFF
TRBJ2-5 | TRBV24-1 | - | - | TGTGCCACCAGTGATTCCGGGACGGGCATCGAGACCCAGTACTTC | CATSDSGTGIETQYF
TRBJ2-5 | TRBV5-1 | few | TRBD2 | TGCGCCAGCAGCCCCGCCGAGGGACTAGCGGGAGGTCAAGAGACCCAGTACTTC | CASSPAEGLAGGQETQYF
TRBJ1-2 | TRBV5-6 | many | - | TGTGCCAGCTCCCAGGAGGGCCTCTATGGCTACACCTTC | CASSQEGLYGYTF
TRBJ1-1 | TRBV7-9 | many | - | TGTGCCAGCAGCTCGTCGACAGGGAACACTGAAGCTTTCTTT | CASSSSTGNTEAFF
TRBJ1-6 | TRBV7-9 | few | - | TGTGCCAGCAGCTTAGTAGAAAATTCACCCCTCCACTTT | CASSLVENSPLHF
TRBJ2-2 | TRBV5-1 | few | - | TGCGCCAGCAGCTTGGGTGGTTCTCGTACCGGGGAGCTGTTTTTT | CASSLGGSRTGELFF
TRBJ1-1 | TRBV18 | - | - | TGTGCCAGCTCACCACCGAGTCGATCTGAAGCTTTCTTT | CASSPPSRSEAFF
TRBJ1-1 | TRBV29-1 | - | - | TGCAGCGCCCAGACCCGGGTTGAAGCTTTCTTT | CSAQTRVEAFF
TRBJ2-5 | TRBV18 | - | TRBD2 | TGTGCCAGCTCACCGGGACTAGCGGGGGAATACGCCCAGGGCTTC | CASSPGLAGEYAQGF
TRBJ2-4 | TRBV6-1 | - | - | TGTGCCATATGGGGTAGTATTGAAAACATTCAGTACTTC | CAIWGSIENIQYF
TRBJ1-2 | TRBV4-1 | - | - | TGCGCCAGCAGCCAAGAAGGGCAGCGAACTAACTATGGCTACACCTTC | CASSQEGQRTNYGYTF
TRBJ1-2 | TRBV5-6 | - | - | TGTGCCAGGGGCACAGGGATAAACTATGGCTACACCTTC | CARGTGINYGYTF